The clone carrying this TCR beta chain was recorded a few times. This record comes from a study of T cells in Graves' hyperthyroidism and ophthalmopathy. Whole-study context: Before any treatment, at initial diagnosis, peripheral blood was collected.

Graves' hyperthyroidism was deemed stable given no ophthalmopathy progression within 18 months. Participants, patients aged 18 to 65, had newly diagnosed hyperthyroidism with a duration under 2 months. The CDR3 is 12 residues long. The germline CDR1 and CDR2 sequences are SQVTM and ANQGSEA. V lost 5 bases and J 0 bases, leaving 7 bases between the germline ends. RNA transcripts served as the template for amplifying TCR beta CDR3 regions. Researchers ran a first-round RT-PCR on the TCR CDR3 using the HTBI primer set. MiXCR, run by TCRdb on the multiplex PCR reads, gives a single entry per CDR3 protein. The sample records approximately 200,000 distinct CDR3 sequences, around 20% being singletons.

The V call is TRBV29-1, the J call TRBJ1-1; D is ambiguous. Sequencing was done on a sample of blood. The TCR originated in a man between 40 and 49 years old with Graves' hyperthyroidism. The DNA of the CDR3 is TGCAGCGTTCTCCGTCTGAACACTGAAGCTTTCTTT. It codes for CSVLRLNTEAFF.